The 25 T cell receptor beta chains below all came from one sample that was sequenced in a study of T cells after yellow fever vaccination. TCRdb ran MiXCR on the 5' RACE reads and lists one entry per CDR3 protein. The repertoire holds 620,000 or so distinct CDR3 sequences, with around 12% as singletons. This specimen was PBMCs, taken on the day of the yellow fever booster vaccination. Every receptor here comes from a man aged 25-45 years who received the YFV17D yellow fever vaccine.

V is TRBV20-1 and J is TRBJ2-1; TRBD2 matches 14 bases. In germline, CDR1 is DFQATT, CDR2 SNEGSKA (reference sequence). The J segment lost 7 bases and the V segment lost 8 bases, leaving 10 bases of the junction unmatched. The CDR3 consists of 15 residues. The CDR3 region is CSLQIGTSGRNEQFF. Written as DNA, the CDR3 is TGCAGTTTACAGATAGGGACTAGCGGGAGAAATGAGCAGTTCTTC.

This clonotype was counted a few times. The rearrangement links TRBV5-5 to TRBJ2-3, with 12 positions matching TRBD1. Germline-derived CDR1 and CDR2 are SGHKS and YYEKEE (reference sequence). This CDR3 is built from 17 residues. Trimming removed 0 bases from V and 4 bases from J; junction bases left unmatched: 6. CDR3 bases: TGTGCCAGCAGCTTGGTACCGGGACAGGGGGCCCCAGATACGCAGTATTTT. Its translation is CASSLVPGQGAPDTQYF.

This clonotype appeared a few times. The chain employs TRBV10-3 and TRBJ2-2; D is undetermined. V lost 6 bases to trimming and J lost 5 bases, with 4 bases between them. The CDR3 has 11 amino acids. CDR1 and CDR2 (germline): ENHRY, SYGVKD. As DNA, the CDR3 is TGTGCCATCAGCAGAACCGGGGAGCTGTTTTTT. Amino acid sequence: CAISRTGELFF.

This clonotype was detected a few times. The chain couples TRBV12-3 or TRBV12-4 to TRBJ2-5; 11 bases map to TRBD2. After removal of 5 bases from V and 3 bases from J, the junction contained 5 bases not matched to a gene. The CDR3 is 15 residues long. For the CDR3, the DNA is TGTGCCAGCAGTCCGGTGACTAGCGGGGAAGAGACCCAGTACTTC. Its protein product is CASSPVTSGEETQYF.

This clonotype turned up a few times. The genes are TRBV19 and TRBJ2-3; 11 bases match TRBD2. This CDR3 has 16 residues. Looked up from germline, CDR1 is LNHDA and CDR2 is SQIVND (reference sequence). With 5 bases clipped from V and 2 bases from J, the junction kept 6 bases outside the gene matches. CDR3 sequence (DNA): TGTGCCAGTAGTCGAATAGCGGGAGGGATCACAGATACGCAGTATTTT. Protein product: CASSRIAGGITDTQYF.

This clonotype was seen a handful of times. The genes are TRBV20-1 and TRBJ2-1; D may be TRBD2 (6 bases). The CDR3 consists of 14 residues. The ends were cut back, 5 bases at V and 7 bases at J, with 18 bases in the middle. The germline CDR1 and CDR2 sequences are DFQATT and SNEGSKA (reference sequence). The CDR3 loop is CSAWTTQTQNEQFF. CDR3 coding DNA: TGCAGTGCTTGGACTACCCAGACCCAAAATGAGCAGTTCTTC.

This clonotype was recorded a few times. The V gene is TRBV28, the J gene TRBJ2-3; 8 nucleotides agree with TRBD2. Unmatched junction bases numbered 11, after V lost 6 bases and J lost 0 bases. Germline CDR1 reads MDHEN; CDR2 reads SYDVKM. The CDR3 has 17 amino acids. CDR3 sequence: CASRTTGTRKSTDTQYF. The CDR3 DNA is TGTGCCAGCAGAACCACCGGGACTAGGAAGAGCACAGATACGCAGTATTTT.

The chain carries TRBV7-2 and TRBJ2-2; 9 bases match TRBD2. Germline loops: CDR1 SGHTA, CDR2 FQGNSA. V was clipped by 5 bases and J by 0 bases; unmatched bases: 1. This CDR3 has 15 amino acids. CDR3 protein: CASSRGGANTGELFF. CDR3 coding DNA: TGTGCCAGCAGCCGCGGGGGGGCGAACACCGGGGAGCTGTTTTTT.

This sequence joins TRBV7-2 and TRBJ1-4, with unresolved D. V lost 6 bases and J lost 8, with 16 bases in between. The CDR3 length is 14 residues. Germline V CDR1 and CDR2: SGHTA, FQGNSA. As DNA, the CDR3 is TGTGCCAGCAGTTTTGGGCCCCTACAGGAAAAACTGTTTTTT. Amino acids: CASSFGPLQEKLFF.

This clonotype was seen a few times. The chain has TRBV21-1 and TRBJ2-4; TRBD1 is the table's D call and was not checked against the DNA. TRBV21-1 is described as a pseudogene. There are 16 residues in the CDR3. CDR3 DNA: TGTGCCAGCAGTCCCCTGGGGCGCGGGAGTTGGGACATTCAGTACTTC. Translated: CASSPLGRGSWDIQYF.

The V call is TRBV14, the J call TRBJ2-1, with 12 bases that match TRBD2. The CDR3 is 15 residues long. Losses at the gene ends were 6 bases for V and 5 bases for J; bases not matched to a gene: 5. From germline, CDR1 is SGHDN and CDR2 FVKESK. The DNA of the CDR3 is TGTGCCAGCAGTAGAACTAGCGGGGGGAACAATGAGCAGTTCTTC. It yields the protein CASSRTSGGNNEQFF.

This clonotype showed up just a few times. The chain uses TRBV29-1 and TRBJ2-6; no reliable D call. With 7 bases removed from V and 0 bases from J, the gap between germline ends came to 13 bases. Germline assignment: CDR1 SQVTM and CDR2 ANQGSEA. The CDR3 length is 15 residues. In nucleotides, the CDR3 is TGCAGCGCTATGGGTGGAAACTCTGGGGCCAACGTCCTGACTTTC. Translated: CSAMGGNSGANVLTF.

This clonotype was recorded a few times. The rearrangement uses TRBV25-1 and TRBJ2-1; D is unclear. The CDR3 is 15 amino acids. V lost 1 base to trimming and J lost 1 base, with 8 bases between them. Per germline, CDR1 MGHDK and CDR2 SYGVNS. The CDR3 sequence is CASSESAESYNEQFF. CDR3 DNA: TGTGCCAGCAGTGAATCAGCCGAGTCCTACAATGAGCAGTTCTTC. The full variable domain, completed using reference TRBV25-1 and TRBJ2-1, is EADIYQTPRYLVIGTGKKITLECSQTMGHDKMYWYQQDPGMELHLIHYSYGVNSTEKGDLSSESTVSRIRTEHFPLTLESARPSHTSQYLCASSESAESYNEQFFGPGTRLTVL.

The CDR3 bases are TGCAGCGTACACCTAGCGGGAGAAACCGAGCAGTACTTC. This encodes CSVHLAGETEQYF. The chain carries TRBV29-1 and TRBJ2-7, with TRBD2 matching over 10 bases. This CDR3 is built from 13 residues. The V and J ends lost 6 bases and 6 bases, in that order; junction bases with no gene match: 8. The germline CDR1 and CDR2 sequences are SQVTM and ANQGSEA.

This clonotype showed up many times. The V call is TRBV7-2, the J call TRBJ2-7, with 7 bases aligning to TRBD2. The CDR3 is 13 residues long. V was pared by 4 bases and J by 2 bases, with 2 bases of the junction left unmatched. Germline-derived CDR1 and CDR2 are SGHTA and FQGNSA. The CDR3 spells CASSWGGAYEQYF. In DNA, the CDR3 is TGTGCCAGCAGCTGGGGGGGGGCCTACGAGCAGTACTTC.

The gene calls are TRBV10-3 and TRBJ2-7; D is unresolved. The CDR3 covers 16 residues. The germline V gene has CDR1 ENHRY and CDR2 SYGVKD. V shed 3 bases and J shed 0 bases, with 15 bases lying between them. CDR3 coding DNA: TGTGCCATCAGTGACCCCTCATCGCGCTTCTCCTACGAGCAGTACTTC. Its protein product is CAISDPSSRFSYEQYF.

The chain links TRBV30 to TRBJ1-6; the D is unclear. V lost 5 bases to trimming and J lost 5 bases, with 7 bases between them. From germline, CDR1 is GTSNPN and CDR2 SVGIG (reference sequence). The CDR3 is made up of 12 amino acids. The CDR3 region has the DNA TGTGCCTGGTTGACTGATAATTCACCCCTCCACTTT. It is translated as CAWLTDNSPLHF. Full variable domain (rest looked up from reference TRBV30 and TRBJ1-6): SQTIHQWPATLVQPVGSPLSLECTVEGTSNPNLYWYRQAAGRGLQLLFYSVGIGQISSEVPQNLSASRPQDRQFILSSKKLLLSDSGFYLCAWLTDNSPLHFGNGTRLTVT.

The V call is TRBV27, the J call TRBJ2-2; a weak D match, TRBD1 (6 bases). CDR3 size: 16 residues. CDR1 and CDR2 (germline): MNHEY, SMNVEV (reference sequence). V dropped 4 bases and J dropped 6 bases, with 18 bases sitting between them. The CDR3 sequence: CASSSQGRILSGELFF. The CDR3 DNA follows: TGTGCCAGCAGTTCCCAGGGGCGGATCTTATCCGGGGAGCTGTTTTTT.

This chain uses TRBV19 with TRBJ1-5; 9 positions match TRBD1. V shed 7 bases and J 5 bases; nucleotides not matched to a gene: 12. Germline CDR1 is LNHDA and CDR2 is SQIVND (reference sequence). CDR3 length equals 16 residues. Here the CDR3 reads CASNSRGQGVHQPQHF. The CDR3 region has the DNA TGTGCCAGTAACTCTAGGGGACAGGGAGTTCATCAGCCCCAGCATTTT.

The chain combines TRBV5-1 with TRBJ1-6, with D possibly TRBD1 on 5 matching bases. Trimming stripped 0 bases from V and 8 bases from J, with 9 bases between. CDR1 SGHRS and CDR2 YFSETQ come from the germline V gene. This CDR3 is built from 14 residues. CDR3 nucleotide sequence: TGCGCCAGCAGCTTGGGACAGTTTGATTCACCCCTCCACTTT. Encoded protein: CASSLGQFDSPLHF.

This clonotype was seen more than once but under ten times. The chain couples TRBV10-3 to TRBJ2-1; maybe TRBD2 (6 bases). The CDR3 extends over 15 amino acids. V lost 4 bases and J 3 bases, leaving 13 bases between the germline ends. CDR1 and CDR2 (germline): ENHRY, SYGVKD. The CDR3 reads CAISVTGGDYNEQFF. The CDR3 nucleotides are TGTGCCATCAGTGTAACCGGAGGGGACTACAATGAGCAGTTCTTC.

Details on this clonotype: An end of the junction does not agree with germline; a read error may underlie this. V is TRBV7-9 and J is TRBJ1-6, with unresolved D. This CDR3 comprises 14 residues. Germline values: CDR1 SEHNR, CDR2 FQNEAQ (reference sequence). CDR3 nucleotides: TGTGCCAGCAGCTTAGTAGGGTTTAATTCACCCCTCTACTTT. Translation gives CASSLVGFNSPLYF.

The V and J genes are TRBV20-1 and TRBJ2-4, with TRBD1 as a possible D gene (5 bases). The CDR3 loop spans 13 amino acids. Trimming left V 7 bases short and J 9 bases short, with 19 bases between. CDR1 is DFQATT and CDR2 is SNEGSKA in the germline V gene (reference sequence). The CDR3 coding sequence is TGCAGTGTAACCCAGGGTGGTTCAAGCATTCAGTACTTC. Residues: CSVTQGGSSIQYF.

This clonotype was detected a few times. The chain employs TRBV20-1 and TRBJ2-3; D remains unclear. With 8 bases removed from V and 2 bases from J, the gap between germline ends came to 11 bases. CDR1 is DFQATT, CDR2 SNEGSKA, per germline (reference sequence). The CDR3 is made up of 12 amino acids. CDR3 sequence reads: CSTGRATDTQYF. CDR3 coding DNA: TGCAGTACCGGACGGGCCACAGATACGCAGTATTTT.

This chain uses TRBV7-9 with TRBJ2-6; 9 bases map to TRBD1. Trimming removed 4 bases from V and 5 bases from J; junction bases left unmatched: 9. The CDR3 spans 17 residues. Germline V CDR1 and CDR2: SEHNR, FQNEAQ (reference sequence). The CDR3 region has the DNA TGTGCCAGCAGCTCCGGGACAGGGACTCCCCGGGCCAACGTCCTGACTTTC. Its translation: CASSSGTGTPRANVLTF.